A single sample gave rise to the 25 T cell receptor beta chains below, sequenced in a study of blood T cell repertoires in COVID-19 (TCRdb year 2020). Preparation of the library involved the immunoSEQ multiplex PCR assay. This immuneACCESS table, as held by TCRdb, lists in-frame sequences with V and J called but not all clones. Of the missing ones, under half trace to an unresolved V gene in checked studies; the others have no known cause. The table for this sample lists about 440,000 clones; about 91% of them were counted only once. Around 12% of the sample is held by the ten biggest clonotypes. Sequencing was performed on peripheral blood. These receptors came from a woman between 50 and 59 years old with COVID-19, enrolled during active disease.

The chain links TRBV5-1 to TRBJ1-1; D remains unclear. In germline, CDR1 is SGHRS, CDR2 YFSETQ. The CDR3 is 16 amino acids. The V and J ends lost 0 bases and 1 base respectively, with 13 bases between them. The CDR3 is CASSLVRNRGNTEAFF. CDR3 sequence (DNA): TGCGCCAGCAGCTTGGTCCGGAATAGAGGGAACACTGAAGCTTTCTTT. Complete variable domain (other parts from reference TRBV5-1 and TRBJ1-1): KAGVTQTPRYLIKTRGQQVTLSCSPISGHRSVSWYQQTPGQGLQFLFEYFSETQRNKGNFPGRFSGRQFSNSRSEMNVSTLELGDSALYLCASSLVRNRGNTEAFFGQGTRLTVV.

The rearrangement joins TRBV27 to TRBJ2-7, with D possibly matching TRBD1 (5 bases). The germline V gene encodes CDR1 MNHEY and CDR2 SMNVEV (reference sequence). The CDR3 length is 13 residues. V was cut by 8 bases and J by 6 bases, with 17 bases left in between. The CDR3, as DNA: TGTGCCAGCCGACGCATCCAGGGATCCGAGCAGTACTTC. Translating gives CASRRIQGSEQYF.

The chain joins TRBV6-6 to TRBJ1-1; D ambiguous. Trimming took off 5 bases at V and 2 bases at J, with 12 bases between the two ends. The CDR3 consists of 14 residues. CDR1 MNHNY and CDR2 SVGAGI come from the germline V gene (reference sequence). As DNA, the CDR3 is TGTGCCAGCAGTCCCCCCGGGGTTAACACTGAAGCTTTCTTT. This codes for CASSPPGVNTEAFF.

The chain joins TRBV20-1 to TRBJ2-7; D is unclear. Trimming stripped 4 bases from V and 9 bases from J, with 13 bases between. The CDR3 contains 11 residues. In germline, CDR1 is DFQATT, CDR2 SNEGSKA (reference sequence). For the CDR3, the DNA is TGCAGTGCTACCCGCCGAGGCGTGCAGTACTTC. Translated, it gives CSATRRGVQYF.

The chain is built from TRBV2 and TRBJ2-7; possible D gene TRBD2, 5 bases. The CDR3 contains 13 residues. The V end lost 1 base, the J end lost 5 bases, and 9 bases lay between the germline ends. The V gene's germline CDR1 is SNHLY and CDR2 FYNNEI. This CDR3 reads CASSEEAENEQYF. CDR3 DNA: TGTGCCAGCAGTGAAGAAGCGGAGAACGAGCAGTACTTC. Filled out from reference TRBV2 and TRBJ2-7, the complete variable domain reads EPEVTQTPSHQVTQMGQEVILRCVPISNHLYFYWYRQILGQKVEFLVSFYNNEISEKSEIFDDQFSVERPDGSNFTLKIRSTKLEDSAMYFCASSEEAENEQYFGPGTRLTVT.

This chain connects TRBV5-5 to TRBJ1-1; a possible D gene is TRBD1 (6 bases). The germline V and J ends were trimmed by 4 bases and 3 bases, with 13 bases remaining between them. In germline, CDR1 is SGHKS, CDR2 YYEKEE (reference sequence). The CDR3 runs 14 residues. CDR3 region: CASSTGQRHTEAFF. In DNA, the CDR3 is TGTGCCAGCAGCACCGGACAGAGGCACACTGAAGCTTTCTTT.

CDR3 DNA sequence: TGTGCCAGCAGCCAAGTCAGGGGAACCGGGGAGCTGTTTTTT. Protein sequence: CASSQVRGTGELFF. V and J are TRBV3-1 (or the pseudogene TRBV3-2) and TRBJ2-2, with D possibly TRBD1 on 6 matching bases. There are 14 residues in the CDR3. With 1 base removed from V and 5 bases from J, the gap between germline ends came to 8 bases. Germline assignment: CDR1 LGHDT and CDR2 YNNKEL (reference sequence).

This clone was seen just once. In DNA, the CDR3 is TGTGCCTGGAGTGGAGCCGGGACTAGCGGGGGGGAAGAGACCCAGTACTTC. It specifies CAWSGAGTSGGEETQYF. The V gene is TRBV30, the J gene TRBJ2-5; TRBD2 matches at 16 bases. Unmatched junction bases numbered 5, after V lost 1 base and J lost 3 bases. The CDR3 length is 17 residues. Germline-derived CDR1 and CDR2 are GTSNPN and SVGIG (reference sequence).

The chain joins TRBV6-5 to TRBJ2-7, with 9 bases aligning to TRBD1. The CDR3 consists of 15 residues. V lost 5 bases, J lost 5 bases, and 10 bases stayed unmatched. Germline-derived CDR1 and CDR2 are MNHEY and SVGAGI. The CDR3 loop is CASSRRGQGLHEQYF. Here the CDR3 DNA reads TGTGCCAGCAGTCGAAGGGGACAGGGCCTCCACGAGCAGTACTTC.

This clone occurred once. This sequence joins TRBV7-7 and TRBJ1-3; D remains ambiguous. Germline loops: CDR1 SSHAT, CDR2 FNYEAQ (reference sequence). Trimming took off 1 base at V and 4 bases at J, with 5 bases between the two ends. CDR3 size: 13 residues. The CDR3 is CASSLEAGNTIYF. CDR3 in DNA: TGTGCCAGCAGCTTAGAAGCCGGAAACACCATATATTTT.

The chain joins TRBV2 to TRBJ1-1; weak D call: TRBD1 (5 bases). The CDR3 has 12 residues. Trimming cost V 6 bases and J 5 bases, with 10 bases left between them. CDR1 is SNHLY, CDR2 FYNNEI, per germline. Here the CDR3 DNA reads TGTGCCAGCAGCAGGGAAGAGACTGAAGCTTTCTTT. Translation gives CASSREETEAFF. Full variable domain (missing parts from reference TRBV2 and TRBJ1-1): EPEVTQTPSHQVTQMGQEVILRCVPISNHLYFYWYRQILGQKVEFLVSFYNNEISEKSEIFDDQFSVERPDGSNFTLKIRSTKLEDSAMYFCASSREETEAFFGQGTRLTVV.

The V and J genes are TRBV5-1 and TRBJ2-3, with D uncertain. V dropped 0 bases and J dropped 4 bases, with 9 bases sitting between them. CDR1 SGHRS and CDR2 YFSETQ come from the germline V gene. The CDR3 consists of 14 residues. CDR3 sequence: CASSLGLKPDTQYF. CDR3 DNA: TGCGCCAGCAGCTTGGGCCTCAAGCCAGATACGCAGTATTTT.

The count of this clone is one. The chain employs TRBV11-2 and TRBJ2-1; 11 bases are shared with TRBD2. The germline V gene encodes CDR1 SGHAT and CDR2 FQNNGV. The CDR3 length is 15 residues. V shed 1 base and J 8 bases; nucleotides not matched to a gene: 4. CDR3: CASSLVSGGADEQFF. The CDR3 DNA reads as TGTGCCAGCAGCTTAGTTAGCGGGGGGGCGGATGAGCAGTTCTTC.

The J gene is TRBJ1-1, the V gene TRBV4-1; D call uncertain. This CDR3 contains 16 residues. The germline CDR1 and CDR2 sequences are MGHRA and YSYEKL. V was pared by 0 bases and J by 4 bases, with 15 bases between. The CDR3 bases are TGCGCCAGCAGCCAAGATCAAGCGGGTATGAGCACTGAAGCTTTCTTT. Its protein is CASSQDQAGMSTEAFF.

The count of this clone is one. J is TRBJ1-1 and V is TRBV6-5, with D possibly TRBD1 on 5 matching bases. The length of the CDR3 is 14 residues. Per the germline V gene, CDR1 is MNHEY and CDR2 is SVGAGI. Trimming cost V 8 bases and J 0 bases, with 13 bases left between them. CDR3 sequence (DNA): TGTGCCAGCGGGAGGGACCTTATGAACACTGAAGCTTTCTTT. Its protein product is CASGRDLMNTEAFF.

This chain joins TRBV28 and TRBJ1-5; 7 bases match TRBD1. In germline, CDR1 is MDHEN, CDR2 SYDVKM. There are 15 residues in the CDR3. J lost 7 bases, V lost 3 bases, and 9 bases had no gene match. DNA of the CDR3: TGTGCCAGCAGTTTCCTACAGGGGTTCGGCCAGCCCCAGCATTTT. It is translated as CASSFLQGFGQPQHF. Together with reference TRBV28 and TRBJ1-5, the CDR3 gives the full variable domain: DVKVTQSSRYLVKRTGEKVFLECVQDMDHENMFWYRQDPGLGLRLIYFSYDVKMKEKGDIPEGYSVSREKKERFSLILESASTNQTSMYLCASSFLQGFGQPQHFGDGTRLSIL.

CDR3 amino acids: CASSNFYEQYF. In nucleotides, the CDR3 is TGCGCCAGCAGTAATTTCTACGAGCAGTACTTC. J is TRBJ2-7 and V is TRBV5-1, with no clear D. Germline V lookup: CDR1 SGHRS, CDR2 YFSETQ. V dropped 5 bases and J dropped 3 bases, with 6 bases sitting between them. The CDR3 loop spans 11 amino acids.

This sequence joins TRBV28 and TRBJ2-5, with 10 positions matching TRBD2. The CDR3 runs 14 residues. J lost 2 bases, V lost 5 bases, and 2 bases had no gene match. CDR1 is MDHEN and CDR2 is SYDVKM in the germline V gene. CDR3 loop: CASSSGGAQETQYF. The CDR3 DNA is TGTGCCAGCAGTAGCGGGGGGGCTCAAGAGACCCAGTACTTC. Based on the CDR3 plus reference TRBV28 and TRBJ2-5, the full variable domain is DVKVTQSSRYLVKRTGEKVFLECVQDMDHENMFWYRQDPGLGLRLIYFSYDVKMKEKGDIPEGYSVSREKKERFSLILESASTNQTSMYLCASSSGGAQETQYFGPGTRLLVL.

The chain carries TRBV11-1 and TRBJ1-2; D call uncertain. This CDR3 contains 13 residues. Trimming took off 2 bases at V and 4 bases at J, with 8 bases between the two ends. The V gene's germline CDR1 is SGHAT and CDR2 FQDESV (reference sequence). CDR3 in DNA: TGTGCCAGCAGCTTACTGCGGAGCTATGGCTACACCTTC. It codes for CASSLLRSYGYTF.

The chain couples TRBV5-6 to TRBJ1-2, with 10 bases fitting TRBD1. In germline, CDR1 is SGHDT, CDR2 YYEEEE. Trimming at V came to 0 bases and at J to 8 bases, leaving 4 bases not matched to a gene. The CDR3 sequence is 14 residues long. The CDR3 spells CASSLGQGAEGYTF. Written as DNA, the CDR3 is TGTGCCAGCAGCTTGGGACAGGGGGCTGAAGGCTACACCTTC. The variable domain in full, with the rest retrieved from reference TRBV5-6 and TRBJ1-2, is DAGVTQSPTHLIKTRGQQVTLRCSPKSGHDTVSWYQQALGQGPQFIFQYYEEEERQRGNFPDRFSGHQFPNYSSELNVNALLLGDSALYLCASSLGQGAEGYTFGSGTRLTVV.

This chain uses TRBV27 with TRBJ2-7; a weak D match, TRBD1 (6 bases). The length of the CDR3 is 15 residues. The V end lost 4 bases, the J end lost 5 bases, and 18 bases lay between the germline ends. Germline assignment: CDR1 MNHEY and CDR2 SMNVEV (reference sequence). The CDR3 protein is CASSYRDSHPNEQYF. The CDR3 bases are TGTGCCAGCAGTTACAGGGATTCCCATCCCAACGAGCAGTACTTC.

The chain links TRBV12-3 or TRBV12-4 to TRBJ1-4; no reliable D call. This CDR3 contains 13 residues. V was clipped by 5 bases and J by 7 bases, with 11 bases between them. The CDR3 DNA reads TGTGCCAGCAGTCCCCCCGCAGGTGAAAAACTGTTTTTT. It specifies CASSPPAGEKLFF.

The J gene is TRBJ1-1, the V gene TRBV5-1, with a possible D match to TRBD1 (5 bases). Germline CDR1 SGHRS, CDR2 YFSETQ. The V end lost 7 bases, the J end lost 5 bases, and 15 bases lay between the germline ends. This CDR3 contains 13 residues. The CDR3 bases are TGCGCCAGCGGACAAGGGGCTGGGACTGAAGCTTTCTTT. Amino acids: CASGQGAGTEAFF.

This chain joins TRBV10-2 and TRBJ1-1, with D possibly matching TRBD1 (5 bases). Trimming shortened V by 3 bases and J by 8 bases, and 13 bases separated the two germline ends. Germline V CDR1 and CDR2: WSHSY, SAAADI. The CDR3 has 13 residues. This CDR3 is CASSDNLDREAFF. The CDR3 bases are TGCGCCAGCAGTGATAACCTTGACAGAGAAGCTTTCTTT.

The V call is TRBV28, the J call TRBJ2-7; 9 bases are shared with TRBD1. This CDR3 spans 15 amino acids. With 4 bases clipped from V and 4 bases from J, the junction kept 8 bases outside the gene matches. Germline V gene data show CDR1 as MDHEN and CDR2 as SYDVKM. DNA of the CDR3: TGTGCCAGCAGTTCCCCCGGGACAGGGAAATACGAGCAGTACTTC. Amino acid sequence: CASSSPGTGKYEQYF.